The 11 T cell receptor beta chains below come from one sample, sequenced in a study of identical twins. TCRdb processed the 5' RACE reads anew with MiXCR; each CDR3 protein has one entry. The profile shows 1,800,000 or so distinct CDR3 sequences, 25% to 35% of them singletons. Sample: cord blood. These receptor sequences come from a newborn girl in good health.

This clonotype came up a few times. V and J are TRBV10-2 and TRBJ2-3; 8 bases are shared with TRBD2. V gave up 6 bases and J gave up 7 bases; unmatched junction bases: 6. CDR3 length: 13 residues. The germline V gene encodes CDR1 WSHSY and CDR2 SAAADI. CDR3 bases: TGCGCCAGCAGCCCGACTAGCGCAAATACGCAGTATTTT. The encoded protein is CASSPTSANTQYF.

The chain's CDR3 is CASSESASGNAEQFF. Here the CDR3 DNA reads TGTGCCAGCAGTGAATCGGCTAGCGGGAACGCTGAGCAGTTCTTC. This chain joins TRBV2 and TRBJ2-1; 9 bases are shared with TRBD2. Per germline, CDR1 SNHLY and CDR2 FYNNEI. The CDR3 covers 15 residues. The ends lost 2 bases at V and 9 bases at J; junction bases unmatched: 8. Full variable domain (missing parts from reference TRBV2 and TRBJ2-1): EPEVTQTPSHQVTQMGQEVILRCVPISNHLYFYWYRQILGQKVEFLVSFYNNEISEKSEIFDDQFSVERPDGSNFTLKIRSTKLEDSAMYFCASSESASGNAEQFFGPGTRLTVL.

As to this clonotype: A read error is possible here, since a much larger clone lies one base away. This chain uses TRBV10-3 with TRBJ2-1; 9 positions match TRBD2. CDR3 size: 13 residues. Germline V CDR1 and CDR2: ENHRY, SYGVKD. This chain's CDR3 is CAIKAGGYNEQSF. Here the CDR3 DNA reads TGTGCCATCAAAGCGGGGGGCTACAATGAGCAGTCCTTC.

This clonotype has more than one count but fewer than ten. The CDR3 region has the DNA TGTGCCAGCAGCTACCTAGTGGGGGGAGGGTACTACGAGCAGTACTTC. It is translated as CASSYLVGGGYYEQYF. The V gene is TRBV11-2, the J gene TRBJ2-7; 7 nucleotides line up with TRBD2. Trimming took 4 bases from V and 3 from J; bases not matched to a gene: 12. This CDR3 spans 16 amino acids. From germline, CDR1 is SGHAT and CDR2 FQNNGV.

This clonotype was seen more than once but under ten times. This sequence joins TRBV14 and TRBJ2-5; no firm D call. The J call may not be correct, given that the DNA end is closer to TRBJ2-7. Germline V CDR1 and CDR2: SGHDN, FVKESK. The CDR3 length is 13 residues. In DNA, the CDR3 is TGTGCCAGCAGCCAAGTTCGGTGGGACGAGCAGTACTTC. It yields the protein CASSQVRWDEQYF.

The gene calls are TRBV10-3 and TRBJ2-1; 9 bases are shared with TRBD2. The DNA end is a closer match to TRBJ2-7, so the J assignment may be wrong. This CDR3 is 16 amino acids long. Per the germline V gene, CDR1 is ENHRY and CDR2 is SYGVKD. The CDR3 loop reads CAISKTSGGSYNEQYF. The CDR3 DNA sequence: TGTGCCATCAGTAAGACTAGCGGTGGCTCCTACAATGAGCAGTACTTC.

This chain links TRBV4-2 with TRBJ2-7; 9 bases line up with TRBD2. Germline V gene lookup returns CDR1 LGHNA and CDR2 YNFKEQ. This CDR3 contains 16 residues. J was trimmed by 5 bases and V by 0 bases; bases with no gene match: 8. The DNA of the CDR3 is TGTGCCAGCAGCCAAGATGAGCGGGGGGCCGGCGACGAGCAGTACTTC. Protein product: CASSQDERGAGDEQYF.

This chain joins TRBV11-1 and TRBJ1-1, with D possibly TRBD1 on 6 matching bases. Germline CDR1 reads SGHAT; CDR2 reads FQDESV (reference sequence). This CDR3 region has 15 residues. V lost 1 base and J 7 bases, leaving 16 bases between the germline ends. The CDR3 coding sequence is TGTGCCAGCAGCTTAGGACCGGGTCAGGGGCGTGAAGCTTTCTTT. Protein sequence: CASSLGPGQGREAFF.

This clonotype was picked up a small number of times. In DNA form, the CDR3 reads TGTGCCAGCAGTCTCTCTAGCGGGGGACCCAATGAGCAGTTCTTC. Residues: CASSLSSGGPNEQFF. The chain uses TRBV6-6 and TRBJ2-1; TRBD2 aligns across 10 bases. V was clipped by 5 bases and J by 6 bases; unmatched bases: 7. The CDR3 totals 15 residues. Germline V gives CDR1 MNHNY, CDR2 SVGAGI (reference sequence).

This clonotype has a count of ten or more. This chain joins TRBV6-2 or TRBV6-3 and TRBJ2-3; no reliable D call. The CDR3 covers 12 residues. Trimming cost V 1 base and J 4 bases, with 3 bases left between them. Germline assignment: CDR1 MNHEY and CDR2 SVGEGT. For the CDR3, the DNA is TGTGCCAGCAGTTACTTCCCAGATACGCAGTATTTT. Translating it yields CASSYFPDTQYF.

This clonotype was seen many times. The J gene is TRBJ2-5, the V gene TRBV5-1; D uncertain. The DNA end favors TRBJ2-7, so the J call may be wrong. The CDR3 spans 15 residues. The germline CDR1 and CDR2 sequences are SGHRS and YFSETQ. As DNA, the CDR3 is TGCGCCAGCAGCTTGGGGTCAACCCTAGGCCACGAGCAGTACTTC. Its protein is CASSLGSTLGHEQYF.